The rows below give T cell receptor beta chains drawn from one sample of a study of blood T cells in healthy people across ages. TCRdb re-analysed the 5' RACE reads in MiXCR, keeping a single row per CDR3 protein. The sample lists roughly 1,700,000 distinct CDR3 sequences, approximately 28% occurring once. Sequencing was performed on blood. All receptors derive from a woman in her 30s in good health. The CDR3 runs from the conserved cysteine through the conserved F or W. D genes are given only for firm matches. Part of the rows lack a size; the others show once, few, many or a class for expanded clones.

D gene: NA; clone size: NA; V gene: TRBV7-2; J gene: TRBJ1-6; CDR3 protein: CASSLWGQRNSPLHF; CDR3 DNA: TGTGCCAGCAGCTTGTGGGGGCAACGGAATTCACCCCTCCACTTT
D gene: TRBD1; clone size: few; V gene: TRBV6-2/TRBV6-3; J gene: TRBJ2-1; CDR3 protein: CASSRPQGAREQFF; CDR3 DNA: TGTGCCAGCAGTCGACCTCAGGGGGCCCGTGAGCAGTTCTTC
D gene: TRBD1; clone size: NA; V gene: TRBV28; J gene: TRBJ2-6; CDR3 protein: CASSPQQGGQAGANVLTF; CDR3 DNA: TGTGCCAGCAGCCCCCAACAGGGGGGCCAGGCAGGGGCCAACGTCCTGACTTTC
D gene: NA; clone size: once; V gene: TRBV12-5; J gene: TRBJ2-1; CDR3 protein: CATSQGVANVNEQFF; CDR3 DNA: TGTGCTACTTCTCAGGGAGTCGCGAATGTTAATGAGCAGTTCTTC
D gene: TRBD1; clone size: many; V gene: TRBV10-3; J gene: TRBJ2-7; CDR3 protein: CAISESGQPYEQYF; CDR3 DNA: TGTGCCATCAGTGAATCGGGACAGCCCTACGAGCAGTACTTC
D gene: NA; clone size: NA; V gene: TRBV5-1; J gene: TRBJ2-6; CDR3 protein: CASSSDGANVLTF; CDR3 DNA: TGCGCCAGCAGCTCCGATGGGGCCAACGTCCTGACTTTC
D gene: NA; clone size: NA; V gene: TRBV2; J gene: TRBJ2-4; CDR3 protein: CASSPTEKLKDF; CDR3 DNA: TGTGCCAGCAGTCCGACAGAAAAATTAAAGGACTTC
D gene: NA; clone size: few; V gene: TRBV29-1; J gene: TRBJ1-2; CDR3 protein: CSVEDLRDTGLYYGYTF; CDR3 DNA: TGCAGCGTTGAAGATCTACGGGACACCGGCCTTTACTATGGCTACACCTTC
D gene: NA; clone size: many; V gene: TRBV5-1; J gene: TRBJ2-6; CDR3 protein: CASSNRDGPSGANVLTF; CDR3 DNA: TGCGCCAGCAGCAACCGGGACGGCCCCTCTGGGGCCAACGTCCTGACTTTC
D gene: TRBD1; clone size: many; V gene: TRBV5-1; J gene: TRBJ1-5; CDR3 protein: CASSLDRGRDQPQHF; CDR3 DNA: TGTGCCAGCAGTTTAGATAGGGGGCGCGATCAGCCCCAGCATTTT
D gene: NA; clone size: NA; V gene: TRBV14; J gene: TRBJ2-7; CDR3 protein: CASSQEANSYEQYF; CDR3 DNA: TGTGCCAGCAGCCAAGAGGCCAATAGCTACGAGCAGTACTTC
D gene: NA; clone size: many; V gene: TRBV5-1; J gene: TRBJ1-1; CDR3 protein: CASSLRAAGRGTEAFF; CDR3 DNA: TGCGCCAGCAGCTTGCGTGCGGCGGGGAGGGGGACTGAAGCTTTCTTT
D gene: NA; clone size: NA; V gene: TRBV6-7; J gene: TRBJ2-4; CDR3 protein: CASSYSRGPPYNEQYF; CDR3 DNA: TGTGCCAGCAGTTACTCGAGGGGCCCCCCCTACAATGAGCAGTACTTC
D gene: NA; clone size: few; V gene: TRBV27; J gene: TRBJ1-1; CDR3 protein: CASSSIYTEAFF; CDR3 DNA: TGTGCCAGCAGTTCGATATACACTGAAGCTTTCTTT
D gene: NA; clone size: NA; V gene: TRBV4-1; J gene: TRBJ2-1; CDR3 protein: CASSLGTPRGAGSCNEQFF; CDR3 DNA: TGCGCCAGCAGCCTTGGGACTCCCAGGGGCGCGGGCTCCTGCAATGAGCAGTTCTTC
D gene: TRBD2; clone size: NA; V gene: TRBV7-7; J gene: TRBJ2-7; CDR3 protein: CASSPGGAGVNEQYF; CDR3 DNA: TGTGCCAGCAGCCCTGGAGGAGCGGGAGTCAACGAGCAGTACTTC